This T cell receptor beta chain was profiled in a study of glioma-infiltrating T cells after dendritic cell vaccination (dated by TCRdb to 2016 to 2017). About the full investigation: The cohort comprised around 15 glioblastoma patients from Phase I and II dendritic cell vaccination trials, 9 newly diagnosed and 6 with recurrent disease. Tumor-infiltrating lymphocyte content was quantified and tumor and blood repertoires were compared in dendritic cell-vaccinated glioblastoma patients by deep sequencing of TCR beta CDR3 regions. Autologous tumor lysate-pulsed dendritic cell vaccination was administered to the patients between the early 2000s and the early 2010s. Survival after dendritic cell vaccination was correlated with TCR sequencing metrics, including TIL content and tumor-blood repertoire overlap. Three intradermal dendritic cell vaccine injections were administered to patients at biweekly intervals in the arm below the axilla. The vaccine was prepared from monocyte-derived dendritic cells that were cultured for seven to eight days with IL-4 and GM-CSF and then pulsed overnight with autologous tumor lysate.

The immunoSEQ assay amplified TCRB CDR3 regions from about 2 micrograms of genomic DNA, or from all available DNA when less than that amount was available. The multiplex PCR relied on 60 forward primers for TCR V beta segments and 13 reverse primers for J beta segments. To estimate reads per starting template, synthetic control templates were spiked into each sample at limiting dilution. The Illumina HiSeq System generated 87 bp sequencing reads. The source study handled its data this way. PCR and sequencing errors were removed by a nearest neighbor algorithm that merged closely related sequences. TCR overlap was measured as the percentage of unique tumor TCR beta sequences that were also present in the peripheral blood of the same patient. TCRdb took this table from immuneACCESS and kept in-frame rearrangements with V and J called. Such tables lack part of the clones; where checked against another copy, unresolved V genes explain under half of the gap, and the rest is unexplained. V and J calls and clone size are as listed in that table; D and trimming were resolved from the DNA. For this sample the table gives about 49,000 clones, of which 65% to 90% were detected only once. The leading ten clones occupy about an eighth of the sample.

General conclusions and limits of the study: The cohort was small and heterogeneous, and full blood and tumor sets were available for few patients, with initial-recurrent tumor pairs available for even fewer patients. The TCR overlap response model with three groups was called speculative and said to need prospective validation. TCR clonality showed no direct relationship with survival, which suggests that a diverse polyclonal response may be important. After dendritic cell vaccination, a higher estimated pretreatment TIL content predicted longer time to progression and overall survival.

Germline trimming: 4 bases from V, 1 base from J; junction bases outside gene matches: 5. Sequences SGHRS (CDR1) and YFSETQ (CDR2) are obtained from the germline V gene. From cysteine to phenylalanine, the CDR3 is 14 amino acids long. Just CDR3 DNA is preserved here, 42 bases in frame from base 1. Patients were selected on the basis of adequate residual fresh-frozen tumor tissue and more than two years of available survival data. None of the glioblastoma patients carried an isocitrate dehydrogenase mutation, although molecular status otherwise varied. PBMC were collected before vaccination, two weeks after the third vaccination, and at tumor progression if progression occurred. The Qiagen DNeasy Blood extraction Kit was used for extraction of genomic DNA. Only one count was recorded for this clone. No cognate antigen has been identified for it. Within one base of it there is no much larger clone, and no base qualities were kept.

The sequence came from a human donor with glioblastoma. The chain joins TRBV5-1 to TRBJ2-7, with 7 bases matching TRBD2. Specimen: blood, collected before dendritic cell vaccination. The nucleotides are TGCGCCAGCAGCCAGAGGCGGGGGTCCTACGAGCAGTACTTC. Translation gives CASSQRRGSYEQYF.